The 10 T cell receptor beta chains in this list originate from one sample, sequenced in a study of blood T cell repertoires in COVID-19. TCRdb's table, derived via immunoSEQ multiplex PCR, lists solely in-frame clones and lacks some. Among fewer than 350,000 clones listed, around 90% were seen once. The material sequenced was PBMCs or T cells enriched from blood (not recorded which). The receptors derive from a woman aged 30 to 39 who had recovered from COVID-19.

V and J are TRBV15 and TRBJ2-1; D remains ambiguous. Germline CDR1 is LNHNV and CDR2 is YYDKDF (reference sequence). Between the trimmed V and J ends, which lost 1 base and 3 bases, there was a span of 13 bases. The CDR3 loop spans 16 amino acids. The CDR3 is CATSRALSVVYNEQFF. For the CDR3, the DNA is TGTGCCACCAGCAGAGCGTTATCCGTAGTCTACAATGAGCAGTTCTTC.

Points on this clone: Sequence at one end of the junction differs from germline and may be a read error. The CDR3 nucleotides are TGTGCCAGCACCTTGCGCGGGGGGGCCCTCTCAGATACGCAGTATTTT. This gives the protein CASTLRGGALSDTQYF. The V gene is TRBV5-5, the J gene TRBJ2-3; 9 nucleotides align to TRBD2. Germline assignment: CDR1 SGHKS and CDR2 YYEKEE (reference sequence). The CDR3 loop spans 16 amino acids.

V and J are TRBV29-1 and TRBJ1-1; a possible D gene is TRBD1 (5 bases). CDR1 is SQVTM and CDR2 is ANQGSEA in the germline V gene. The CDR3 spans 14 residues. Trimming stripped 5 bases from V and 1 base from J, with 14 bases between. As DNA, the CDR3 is TGCAGCGTTTATATTGACAGCAAGAACACTGAAGCTTTCTTT. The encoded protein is CSVYIDSKNTEAFF.

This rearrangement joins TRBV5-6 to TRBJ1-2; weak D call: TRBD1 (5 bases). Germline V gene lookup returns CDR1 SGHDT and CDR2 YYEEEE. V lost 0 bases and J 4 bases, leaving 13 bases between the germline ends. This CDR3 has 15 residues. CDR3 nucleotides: TGTGCCAGCAGCTTGGACAGGCTGTATGGCTATGGCTACACCTTC. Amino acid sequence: CASSLDRLYGYGYTF.

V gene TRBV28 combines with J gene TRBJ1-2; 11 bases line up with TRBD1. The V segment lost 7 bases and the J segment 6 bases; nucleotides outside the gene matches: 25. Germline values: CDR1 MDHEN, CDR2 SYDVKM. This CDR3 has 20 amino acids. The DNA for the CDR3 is TGTGCCAGCAACCCGCCCCGGGACAGGGGGGTATATGTATACCTGGATGGCTACACCTTC. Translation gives CASNPPRDRGVYVYLDGYTF.

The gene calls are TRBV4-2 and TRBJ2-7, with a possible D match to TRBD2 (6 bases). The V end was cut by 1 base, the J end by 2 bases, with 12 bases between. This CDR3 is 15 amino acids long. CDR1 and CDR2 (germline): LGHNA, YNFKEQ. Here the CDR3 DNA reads TGTGCCAGCAGCCAAGGCGAGGGACTTGCCTACGAGCAGTACTTC. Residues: CASSQGEGLAYEQYF.

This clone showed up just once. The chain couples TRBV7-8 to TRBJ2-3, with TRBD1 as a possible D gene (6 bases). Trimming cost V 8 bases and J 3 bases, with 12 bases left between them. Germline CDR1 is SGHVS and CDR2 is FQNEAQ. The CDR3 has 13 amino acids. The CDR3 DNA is TGTGCCAGCCTCCGGGACAATACAGATACGCAGTATTTT. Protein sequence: CASLRDNTDTQYF.

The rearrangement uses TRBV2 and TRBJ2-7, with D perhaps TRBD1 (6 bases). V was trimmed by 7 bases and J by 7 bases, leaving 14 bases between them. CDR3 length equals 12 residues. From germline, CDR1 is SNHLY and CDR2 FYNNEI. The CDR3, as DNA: TGTGCCAGCACTAGGGAAAGGGGGGAGCAGTACTTC. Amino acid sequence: CASTRERGEQYF.

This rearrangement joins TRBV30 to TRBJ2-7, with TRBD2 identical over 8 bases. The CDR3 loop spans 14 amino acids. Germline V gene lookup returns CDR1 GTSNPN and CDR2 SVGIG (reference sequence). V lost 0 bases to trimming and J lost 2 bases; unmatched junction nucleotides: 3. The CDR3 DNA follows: TGTGCCTGGAGTGTCTTCGGGGGGGCCTACGAGCAGTACTTC. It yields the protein CAWSVFGGAYEQYF. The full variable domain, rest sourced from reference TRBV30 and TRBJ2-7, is SQTIHQWPATLVQPVGSPLSLECTVEGTSNPNLYWYRQAAGRGLQLLFYSVGIGQISSEVPQNLSASRPQDRQFILSSKKLLLSDSGFYLCAWSVFGGAYEQYFGPGTRLTVT.

CDR3 sequence: CAWSISDRGGNTIYF. In DNA, the CDR3 is TGTGCCTGGAGCATCTCGGACAGGGGTGGAAACACCATATATTTT. The chain combines TRBV30 with TRBJ1-3; 9 nucleotides agree with TRBD1. The V gene end was trimmed by 3 bases and the J gene end by 3 bases; junction bases not matched to a gene: 6. The CDR3 loop spans 15 amino acids. The germline V gene has CDR1 GTSNPN and CDR2 SVGIG (reference sequence). Filled out from reference TRBV30 and TRBJ1-3, the complete variable domain reads SQTIHQWPATLVQPVGSPLSLECTVEGTSNPNLYWYRQAAGRGLQLLFYSVGIGQISSEVPQNLSASRPQDRQFILSSKKLLLSDSGFYLCAWSISDRGGNTIYFGEGSWLTVV.